This entry is about one TCR beta chain. The table lists this clonotype with a few counts. No cognate antigen has been identified for it. Per-base quality was not reported, and no clone a single base away is much larger than it. Sequencing relied on an Illumina HiSeq 2500. Quantitative 5'-RACE with molecular barcodes was used to prepare TCR beta libraries. As for the authors' bioinformatics: Disease-linked TCR variants were identified with a new computational method built on a probabilistic model of VDJ rearrangement. TCRdb handled the public reads itself, with Q25 trimming in fastp and clone calling in MiXCR, and kept productive beta chains. CDR3 protein duplicates are merged, each entry listing the most common genes and DNA. The V and J calls and clone size come from TCRdb's table, not from the authors' own analysis. A total of about 540,000 distinct CDR3 sequences appear in this sample, approximately 11% of them only once. Over 6.5% of the sample is taken by the ten largest.

This sample was included in a study of CD8 T cells in ankylosing spondylitis (TCRdb year 2017). About the study as a whole: The study profiled T cell receptor beta repertoires in healthy donors and ankylosing spondylitis patients to find disease-linked TCR variants. The whole study cohort included 90 to 120 healthy donors and 20 to 30 ankylosing spondylitis patients. Samples of peripheral blood were taken, and for ankylosing spondylitis patients, synovial fluid was collected as well. On the study overall, not on this receptor specifically: According to the report, matched synovial fluid samples from ankylosing spondylitis patients were significantly enriched for the disease-linked clones. Some motif variants had previously been reported in the synovial fluid and blood of reactive arthritis patients, which suggests shared mechanisms of disease initiation. Blood from ankylosing spondylitis patients appeared to be characterized by a TCR beta motif made up of 8 or 9 highly homologous amino acid variants. In peripheral blood, the disease-linked clones were found at relatively low frequencies and had a CD8+ phenotype.

The TCR originated in a male donor with ankylosing spondylitis. Sequencing was carried out using blood, either unsorted or a sorted T cell fraction (not recorded which).

The bases are TGTGCCAGCAGCCCAGGGTTGGGGTCCTCCTACAATGAGCAGTTCTTC. Its protein reads: CASSPGLGSSYNEQFF. The chain uses TRBV7-9 and TRBJ2-1; the D segment could be TRBD1, given 5 matching bases. The CDR3 contains 16 residues, cysteine and phenylalanine counted. Just the 48-base CDR3 DNA is kept, in frame starting at base 1. V was cut back by 5 bases and J by 0 bases, leaving a gap of 14 bases between them. CDR1 and CDR2, looked up from the germline V gene (reference sequence), are SEHNR and FQNEAQ.